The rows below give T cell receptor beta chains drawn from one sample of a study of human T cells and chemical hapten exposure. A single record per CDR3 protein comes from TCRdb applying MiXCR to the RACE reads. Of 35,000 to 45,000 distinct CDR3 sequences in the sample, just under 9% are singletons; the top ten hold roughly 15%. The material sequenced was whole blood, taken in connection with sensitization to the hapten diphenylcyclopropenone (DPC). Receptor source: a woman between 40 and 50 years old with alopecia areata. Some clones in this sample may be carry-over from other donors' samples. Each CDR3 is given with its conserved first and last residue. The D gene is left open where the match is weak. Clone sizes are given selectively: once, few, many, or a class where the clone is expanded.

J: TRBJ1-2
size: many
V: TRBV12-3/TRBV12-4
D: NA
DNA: TGTGCCAGTACTACCGCGGGGTTTGGCTACACCTTC
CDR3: CASTTAGFGYTF

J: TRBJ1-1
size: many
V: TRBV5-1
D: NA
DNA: TGCGCCAGCAGCCCCATTCGAGGGAGGGGGACCTACGCTTTCTTT
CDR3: CASSPIRGRGTYAFF

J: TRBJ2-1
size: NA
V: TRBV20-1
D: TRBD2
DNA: TGCAGTGCCTACGACTCTGGGCGGGGGTCATTGGAGAATGAGCAGTTCTTC
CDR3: CSAYDSGRGSLENEQFF

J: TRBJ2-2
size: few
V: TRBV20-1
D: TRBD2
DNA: TGCAGTGCTAGACTAGCGGGGGACCCCACCGGGGAGCTGTTTTTT
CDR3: CSARLAGDPTGELFF

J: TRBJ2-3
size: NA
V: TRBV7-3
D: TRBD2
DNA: TGTGCCAGCAGCTTTACTAGCGACCTCACAGATACGCAGTATTTT
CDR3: CASSFTSDLTDTQYF

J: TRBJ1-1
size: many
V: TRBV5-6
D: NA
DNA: TGTGCCAGCAGCCCCCCCTCTCAGGGTAACACTGAAGCTTTCTTT
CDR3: CASSPPSQGNTEAFF

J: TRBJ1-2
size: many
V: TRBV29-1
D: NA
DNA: TGCAGCGTTGAAGAGCCGACTAACTATGGCTACACCTTC
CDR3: CSVEEPTNYGYTF

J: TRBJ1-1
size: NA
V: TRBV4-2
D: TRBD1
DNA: TGTGCCAGCAGCGCGGACAGGAGGTCCACTGAAGCTTTCTTT
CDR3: CASSADRRSTEAFF

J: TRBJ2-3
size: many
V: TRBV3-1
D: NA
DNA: TGTGCCAGCAGCCAAGACGCGCCCGGATACACAGATACGCAGTATTTT
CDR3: CASSQDAPGYTDTQYF

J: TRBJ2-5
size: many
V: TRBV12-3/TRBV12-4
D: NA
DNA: TGTGCCAGCAGGTCGGAGGGGGGGGAGGAGACCCAGTACTTC
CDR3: CASRSEGGEETQYF

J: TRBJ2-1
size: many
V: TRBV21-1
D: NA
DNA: TGTGCCAGCAGCAAAGGCGGACTAGCGGGGGGGAATCCCTACAATGAGCAGTTCTTC
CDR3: CASSKGGLAGGNPYNEQFF

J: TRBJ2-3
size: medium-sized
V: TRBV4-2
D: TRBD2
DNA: TGTGCCAGCAGCCACGAAGCGGGGGCCGCCGATACGCAGTATTTT
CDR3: CASSHEAGAADTQYF

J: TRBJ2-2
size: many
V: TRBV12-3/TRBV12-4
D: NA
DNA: TGTGCCAGCAGTTTCGCACAGGGTGCGATGGCCGGGGAGCTGTTTTTT
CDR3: CASSFAQGAMAGELFF

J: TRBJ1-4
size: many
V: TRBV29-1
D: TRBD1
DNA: TGCAGCGTTGAAGGGGGACAGGCCCCGGAGGCTAATGAAAAACTGTTTTTT
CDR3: CSVEGGQAPEANEKLFF

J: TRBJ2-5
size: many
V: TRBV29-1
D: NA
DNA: TGCAGCGCCGAAAGGCGTCAAGAGACCCAGTACTTC
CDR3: CSAERRQETQYF

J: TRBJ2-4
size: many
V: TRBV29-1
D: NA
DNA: TGCAGCGTCGACGGGGGTTCTGGGAACATTCAGTACTTC
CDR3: CSVDGGSGNIQYF

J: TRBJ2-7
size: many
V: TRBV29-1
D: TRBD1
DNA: TGCAGCGCGACGACAGGGCTGACCTACGAGCAGTACTTC
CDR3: CSATTGLTYEQYF

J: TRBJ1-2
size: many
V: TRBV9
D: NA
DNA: TGTGCCAGCAGCGCCAATGACAGATACACCTTC
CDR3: CASSANDRYTF

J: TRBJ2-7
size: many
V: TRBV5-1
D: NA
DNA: TGCGCCAGCAGCTTGAACGGATATGGGGGCGAGCAGTACTTC
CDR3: CASSLNGYGGEQYF

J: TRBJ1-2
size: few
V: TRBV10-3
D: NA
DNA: TGTGCCACACAGAGCGCCGGGGACTATAAAGGCTACACCTTC
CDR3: CATQSAGDYKGYTF

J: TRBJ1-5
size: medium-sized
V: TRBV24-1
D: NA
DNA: TGTGCCACCAGTGATTTGTCGATCAATCAGCCCCAGCATTTT
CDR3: CATSDLSINQPQHF

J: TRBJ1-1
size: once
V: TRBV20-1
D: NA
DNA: TGCAGTGCTAGGGGACGGGACCGCCGTATGTGGGCTTTCTTT
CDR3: CSARGRDRRMWAFF

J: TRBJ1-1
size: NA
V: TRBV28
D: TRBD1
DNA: TGTGCCAACAGCCCAGCGGGACAGGGGGCTAGCACTGAAGCTTTCTTT
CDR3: CANSPAGQGASTEAFF

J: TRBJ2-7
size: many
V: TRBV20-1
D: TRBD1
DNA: TGCAGTGCTGGAGACAGGGAGCGGAGGGAGCAGTACTTC
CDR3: CSAGDRERREQYF

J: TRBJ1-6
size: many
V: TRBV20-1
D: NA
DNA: TGCAGTGCTAGAGATGACCGGGGCTTAGGGAATTCACCCCTCCACTTT
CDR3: CSARDDRGLGNSPLHF

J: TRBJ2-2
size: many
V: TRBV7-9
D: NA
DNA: TGTGCCAGCAGCTCCCCTGGGGGGGGCGCGGACACCGGGGAGCTGTTTTTT
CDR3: CASSSPGGGADTGELFF

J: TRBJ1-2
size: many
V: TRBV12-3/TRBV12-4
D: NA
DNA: TGTGCCAGCAGGCGAAACGTTGAGGGCTACACCTTC
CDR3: CASRRNVEGYTF

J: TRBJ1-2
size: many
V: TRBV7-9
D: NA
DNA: TGTGCCAGCAGCTTAGGTGCCTCCTATGGCTACACCTTC
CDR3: CASSLGASYGYTF

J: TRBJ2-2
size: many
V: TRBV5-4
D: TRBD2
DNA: TGTGCCAGCAGTATCTACGGACTAGCAGGGGGGGAGCTGTTTTTT
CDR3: CASSIYGLAGGELFF

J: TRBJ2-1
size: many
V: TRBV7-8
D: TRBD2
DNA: TGTGCCAGCAGCTTCCGACTAGCGGGGATTAGTGGGCAGTTCTTC
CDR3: CASSFRLAGISGQFF

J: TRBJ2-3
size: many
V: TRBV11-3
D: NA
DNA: TGTGCCAGCAGCAACAGCCTCCGGGGGTCTGCAGATACGCAGTATTTT
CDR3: CASSNSLRGSADTQYF

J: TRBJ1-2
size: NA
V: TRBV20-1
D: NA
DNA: TGCAGTGCCAGGAGGCCAGGGCTCTATGGCTACACCTTC
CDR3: CSARRPGLYGYTF

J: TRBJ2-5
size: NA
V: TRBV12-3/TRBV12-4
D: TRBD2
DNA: TGTGCCAGCGGCGGGGGAGGAGAGACCCAGTACTTC
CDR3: CASGGGGETQYF

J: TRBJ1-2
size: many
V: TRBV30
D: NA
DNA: TGTGCCTGGAGTGTAGACCGTGGTAACTATGGCTACACCTTC
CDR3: CAWSVDRGNYGYTF

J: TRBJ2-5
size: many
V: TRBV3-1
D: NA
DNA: TGTGCCAGCAGCGCTATACAATTACAGACCCAGTACTTC
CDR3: CASSAIQLQTQYF

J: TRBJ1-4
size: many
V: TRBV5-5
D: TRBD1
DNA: TGTGCCAGCAGCTTGGCAGGGGGCGGAACTAATGAAAAACTGTTTTTT
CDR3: CASSLAGGGTNEKLFF

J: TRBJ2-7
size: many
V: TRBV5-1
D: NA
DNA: TGCGCCAGCAGCTTGGCGGGGCAGGGTTACGAGCAGTACTTC
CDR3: CASSLAGQGYEQYF

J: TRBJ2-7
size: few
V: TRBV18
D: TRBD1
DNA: TGTGCCAGCTCACCGACAGGGACATACGAGCAGTACTTC
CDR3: CASSPTGTYEQYF

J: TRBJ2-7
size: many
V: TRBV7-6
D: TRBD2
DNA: TGTGCCAGCAGCTTAGCACTAGCGAGCCCCTACGAGCAGTACTTC
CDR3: CASSLALASPYEQYF

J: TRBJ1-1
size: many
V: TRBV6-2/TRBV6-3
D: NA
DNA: TGTGCCAGCAGTCGCTTATCCGAAGCTTTCTTT
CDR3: CASSRLSEAFF